Listed below are T cell receptor beta chains from one sample, sequenced in a study of cytomegalovirus exposure and HLA in healthy donors. The method was immunoSEQ multiplex PCR; TCRdb's version includes in-frame clones alone and lacks a portion of them. This sample has roughly 99,000 clones, with roughly 70% found just once. Sequences were obtained from PBMCs. The receptors come from a male donor in good health and CMV-seronegative. Both conserved end residues are trimmed from each CDR3. The order of the fields is J gene, V gene, D gene, CDR3 protein. D genes are given only for firm matches.

j_gene: TRBJ1-4; v_gene: TRBV7-9; d_gene: TRBD1; CDR3aa: ASSLEGAGTEKLF
j_gene: TRBJ1-2; v_gene: TRBV9; d_gene: TRBD1; CDR3aa: ASSALRSGQDNYGYT
j_gene: TRBJ1-2; v_gene: TRBV18; d_gene: NA; CDR3aa: ASSPLKTDRSYGYT
j_gene: TRBJ1-5; v_gene: TRBV6-5; d_gene: NA; CDR3aa: ASSPRFGFLQPQH
j_gene: TRBJ1-2; v_gene: TRBV29-1; d_gene: NA; CDR3aa: SVADNSHTGYT
j_gene: TRBJ2-1; v_gene: TRBV27; d_gene: NA; CDR3aa: ASSYSGYYNEQF
j_gene: TRBJ2-7; v_gene: TRBV19; d_gene: NA; CDR3aa: ASSIGQASYEQY
j_gene: TRBJ2-1; v_gene: TRBV28; d_gene: TRBD1; CDR3aa: ASSIQGTAYNEQF
j_gene: TRBJ1-3; v_gene: TRBV6-6; d_gene: NA; CDR3aa: ASSYDTVAGNTIY
j_gene: TRBJ1-4; v_gene: TRBV19; d_gene: NA; CDR3aa: ASSIGETPAEKLF
j_gene: TRBJ2-1; v_gene: TRBV19; d_gene: NA; CDR3aa: ASSITSRSHSYNEQF
j_gene: TRBJ2-3; v_gene: TRBV19; d_gene: TRBD2; CDR3aa: ASNGGRTDTQY
j_gene: TRBJ2-7; v_gene: TRBV4-1; d_gene: TRBD2; CDR3aa: ASSQEGTSGSLAPYEQY
j_gene: TRBJ2-7; v_gene: TRBV28; d_gene: TRBD1; CDR3aa: ASSQPGDRVKQY
j_gene: TRBJ2-7; v_gene: TRBV28; d_gene: TRBD2; CDR3aa: ASRKLTSNHEQY
j_gene: TRBJ2-7; v_gene: TRBV11-1; d_gene: TRBD1; CDR3aa: ASSLNTRTGVYEQY
j_gene: TRBJ1-2; v_gene: TRBV6-5; d_gene: TRBD1; CDR3aa: ASSYNRDSGYYT
j_gene: TRBJ2-1; v_gene: TRBV28; d_gene: TRBD2; CDR3aa: ASSRGSSEQF
j_gene: TRBJ1-5; v_gene: TRBV10-2; d_gene: NA; CDR3aa: ASTGQFNQPQH
j_gene: TRBJ2-7; v_gene: TRBV10-3; d_gene: TRBD2; CDR3aa: AISAGGSYEQY
j_gene: TRBJ2-7; v_gene: TRBV9; d_gene: TRBD1; CDR3aa: ASSPHRGSPYEQY
j_gene: TRBJ1-2; v_gene: TRBV6-5; d_gene: NA; CDR3aa: ASSYRAQGSGYT
j_gene: TRBJ2-3; v_gene: TRBV11-2; d_gene: NA; CDR3aa: ASSLLAFDTQY
j_gene: TRBJ1-1; v_gene: TRBV9; d_gene: TRBD1; CDR3aa: ASSLTPSGGGEAF
j_gene: TRBJ2-2; v_gene: TRBV11-3; d_gene: TRBD2; CDR3aa: ASSISGRNGELF
j_gene: TRBJ2-5; v_gene: TRBV2; d_gene: NA; CDR3aa: ASSEGGGTEETQY
j_gene: TRBJ2-7; v_gene: TRBV4-1; d_gene: NA; CDR3aa: ASSQILTGTNDEQY
j_gene: TRBJ2-7; v_gene: TRBV4-3; d_gene: TRBD1; CDR3aa: ASSLGQGTYEQY
j_gene: TRBJ1-2; v_gene: TRBV25-1; d_gene: TRBD1; CDR3aa: ASSDSGTGGYGYT
j_gene: TRBJ2-3; v_gene: TRBV4-2; d_gene: TRBD2; CDR3aa: ASSLDETGGSRADTQY
j_gene: TRBJ1-3; v_gene: TRBV7-2; d_gene: NA; CDR3aa: ASSLMRGNTIY
j_gene: TRBJ2-7; v_gene: TRBV5-1; d_gene: NA; CDR3aa: ASSSKPGEGQY
j_gene: TRBJ2-7; v_gene: TRBV5-1; d_gene: TRBD1; CDR3aa: ASSLSSWTGSSYEQY
j_gene: TRBJ2-3; v_gene: TRBV5-1; d_gene: TRBD2; CDR3aa: ASSSRLAGAADTQY
j_gene: TRBJ2-5; v_gene: TRBV30; d_gene: TRBD1; CDR3aa: AWTPGTAQETQY
j_gene: TRBJ2-1; v_gene: TRBV7-3; d_gene: NA; CDR3aa: ASSLSSGLIYNEQF
j_gene: TRBJ1-1; v_gene: TRBV19; d_gene: NA; CDR3aa: ASTGGTLTF
j_gene: TRBJ1-1; v_gene: TRBV28; d_gene: NA; CDR3aa: ASSLQATEAF
j_gene: TRBJ2-3; v_gene: TRBV5-1; d_gene: NA; CDR3aa: ASSLEITDTQY
j_gene: TRBJ2-3; v_gene: TRBV6-5; d_gene: NA; CDR3aa: ASSPSPADTQY
j_gene: TRBJ1-2; v_gene: TRBV5-1; d_gene: NA; CDR3aa: ASSLTYRDLNYGYT
j_gene: TRBJ2-1; v_gene: TRBV5-1; d_gene: NA; CDR3aa: ASSFNRGEQF
j_gene: TRBJ1-2; v_gene: TRBV7-9; d_gene: NA; CDR3aa: ASSVSGTLTRGYT
j_gene: TRBJ2-7; v_gene: TRBV4-2; d_gene: NA; CDR3aa: ASSQDVGQNTAGQY
j_gene: TRBJ1-2; v_gene: TRBV6-5; d_gene: NA; CDR3aa: ASSYATTFNYGYT
j_gene: TRBJ2-3; v_gene: TRBV5-5; d_gene: NA; CDR3aa: ASSWGGNTDTQY
j_gene: TRBJ1-1; v_gene: TRBV5-1; d_gene: TRBD1; CDR3aa: ASSLASDRLGTEAF
j_gene: TRBJ1-2; v_gene: TRBV6-5; d_gene: NA; CDR3aa: ASSNTRGADGYT
j_gene: TRBJ2-5; v_gene: TRBV11-2; d_gene: NA; CDR3aa: ASSFNRRETQY
j_gene: TRBJ2-2; v_gene: TRBV2; d_gene: NA; CDR3aa: ASSEGGNTGELF
j_gene: TRBJ1-1; v_gene: TRBV9; d_gene: TRBD1; CDR3aa: ASKSVSAGGAF
j_gene: TRBJ2-3; v_gene: TRBV6-1; d_gene: TRBD2; CDR3aa: ASSEGPRASGLTDTQY
j_gene: TRBJ1-5; v_gene: TRBV28; d_gene: TRBD1; CDR3aa: ASSFRTGFVQPQH
j_gene: TRBJ2-5; v_gene: TRBV28; d_gene: TRBD2; CDR3aa: ASSLSAGEVETQY
j_gene: TRBJ2-7; v_gene: TRBV7-3; d_gene: NA; CDR3aa: ASSFGRGYEQY
j_gene: TRBJ2-6; v_gene: TRBV6-5; d_gene: NA; CDR3aa: ASSYSSRSGANVLT
j_gene: TRBJ1-2; v_gene: TRBV28; d_gene: TRBD1; CDR3aa: ASRNRDRGTNYGYT
j_gene: TRBJ2-6; v_gene: TRBV18; d_gene: TRBD1; CDR3aa: ASSPEQGASGANVLT
j_gene: TRBJ1-5; v_gene: TRBV6-1; d_gene: NA; CDR3aa: ASSERGFWNQPQH
j_gene: TRBJ2-5; v_gene: TRBV5-6; d_gene: TRBD1; CDR3aa: ASGEQGAPQETQY